This T cell receptor beta chain was identified in a study of blood T cell repertoires in COVID-19. At the level of the study: The samples span acute and convalescent COVID-19 from the United States, Italy and Spain. From T cells, B-cell-depleted T cells, or PBMCs came the material, which was cDNA or gDNA.

In its sample, this clone was seen once. Germline V gene lookup returns CDR1 SGHAT and CDR2 FQDESV (reference sequence). The CDR3 extends over 13 amino acids. With 4 bases removed from V and 6 bases from J, the gap between germline ends came to 10 bases. Original processing notes: Nucleated cell counts were estimated from reference gene primer amplification. Only in-frame clones appear in the TCRdb table, and some are missing; sequencing was by immunoSEQ multiplex PCR. The DNA gave D and trimming, while V, J and clone size come from that table. The sample consists of 53,000 or so clones, 85% to 95% of them appearing once.

Material for sequencing was peripheral blood. The receptor's source is a human donor in a cohort sampled during active COVID-19. V and J are TRBV11-1 and TRBJ1-5, with D maybe TRBD1 (6 bases). The CDR3 DNA is TGTGCCAGCAGCTCAGGGGTAGGTCAGCCCCAGCATTTT. Residues: CASSSGVGQPQHF.